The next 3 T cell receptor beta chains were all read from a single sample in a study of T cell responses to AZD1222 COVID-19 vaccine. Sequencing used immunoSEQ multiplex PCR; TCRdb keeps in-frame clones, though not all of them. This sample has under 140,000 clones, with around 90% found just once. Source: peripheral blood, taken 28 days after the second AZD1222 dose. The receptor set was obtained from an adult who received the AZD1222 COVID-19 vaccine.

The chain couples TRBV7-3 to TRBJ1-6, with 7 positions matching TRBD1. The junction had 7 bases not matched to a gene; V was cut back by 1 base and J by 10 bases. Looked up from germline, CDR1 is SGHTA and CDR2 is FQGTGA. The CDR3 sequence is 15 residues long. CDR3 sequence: CASSLNRDSRSPLHF. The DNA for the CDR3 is TGTGCCAGCAGCTTAAATCGGGACAGTAGGTCACCCCTCCACTTT.

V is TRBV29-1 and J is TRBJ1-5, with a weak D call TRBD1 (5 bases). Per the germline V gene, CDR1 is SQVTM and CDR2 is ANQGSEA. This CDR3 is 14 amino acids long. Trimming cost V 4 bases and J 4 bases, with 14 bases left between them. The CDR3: CSVATAGGNQPQHF. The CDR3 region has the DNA TGCAGCGTTGCCACCGCCGGGGGAAATCAGCCCCAGCATTTT.

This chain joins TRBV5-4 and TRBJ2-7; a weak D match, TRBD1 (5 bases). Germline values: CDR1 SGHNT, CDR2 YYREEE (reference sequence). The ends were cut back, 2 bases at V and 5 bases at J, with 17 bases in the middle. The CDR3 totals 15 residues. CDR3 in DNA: TGTGCCAGCAGCTTTAGTGTGCAGGGAAGTGACGAGCAGTACTTC. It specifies CASSFSVQGSDEQYF.